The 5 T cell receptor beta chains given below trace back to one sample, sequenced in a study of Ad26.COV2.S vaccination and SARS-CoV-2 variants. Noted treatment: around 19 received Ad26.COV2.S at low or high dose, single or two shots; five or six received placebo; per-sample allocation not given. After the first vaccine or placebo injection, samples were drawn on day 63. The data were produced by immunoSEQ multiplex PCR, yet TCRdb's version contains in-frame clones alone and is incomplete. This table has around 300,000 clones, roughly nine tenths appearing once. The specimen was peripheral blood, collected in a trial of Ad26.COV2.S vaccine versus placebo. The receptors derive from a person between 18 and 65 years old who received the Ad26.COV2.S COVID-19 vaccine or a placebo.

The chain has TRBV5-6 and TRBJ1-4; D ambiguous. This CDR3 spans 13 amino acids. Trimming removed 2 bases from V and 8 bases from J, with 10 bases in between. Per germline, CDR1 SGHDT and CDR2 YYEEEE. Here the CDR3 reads CASSLRSGEKLFF. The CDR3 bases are TGTGCCAGCAGCTTAAGGAGCGGAGAAAAACTGTTTTTT.

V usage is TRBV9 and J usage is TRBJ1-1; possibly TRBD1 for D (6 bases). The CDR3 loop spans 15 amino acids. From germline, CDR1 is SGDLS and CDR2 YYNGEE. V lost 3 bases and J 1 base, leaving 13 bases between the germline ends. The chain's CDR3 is CASSASPGENTEAFF. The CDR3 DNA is TGTGCCAGCAGCGCGTCCCCAGGGGAGAACACTGAAGCTTTCTTT.

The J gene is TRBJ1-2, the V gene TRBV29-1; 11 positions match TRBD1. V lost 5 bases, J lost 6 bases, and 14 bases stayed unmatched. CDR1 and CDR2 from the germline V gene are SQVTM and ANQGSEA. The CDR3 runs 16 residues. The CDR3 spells CSVRPRTGGMTDGYTF. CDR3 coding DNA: TGCAGCGTTAGACCCCGGACAGGGGGCATGACAGATGGCTACACCTTC.

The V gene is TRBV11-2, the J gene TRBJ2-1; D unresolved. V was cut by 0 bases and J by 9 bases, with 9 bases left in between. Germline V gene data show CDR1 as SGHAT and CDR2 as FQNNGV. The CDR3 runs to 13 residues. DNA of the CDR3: TGTGCCAGCAGCTTAGACCAACCAGGTGAGCAGTTCTTC. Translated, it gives CASSLDQPGEQFF.

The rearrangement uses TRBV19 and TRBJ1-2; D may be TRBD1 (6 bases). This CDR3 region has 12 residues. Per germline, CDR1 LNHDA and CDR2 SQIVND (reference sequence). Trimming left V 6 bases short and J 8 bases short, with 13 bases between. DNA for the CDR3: TGTGCCAGTAGATTTGCAGGGGAAGGCTACACCTTC. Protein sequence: CASRFAGEGYTF.